The rows below give T cell receptor beta chains drawn from one sample of a study of CD8+CD57+ T cells in acquired aplastic anemia. TCRdb reprocessed the reads with MiXCR, giving one entry per CDR3 protein. The sample yields about 130,000 distinct CDR3 sequences, roughly 50% seen once. Source material: sorted CD4+, CD8+, or CD8+CD57+ T cells (not recorded which) from PBMCs. The receptors were gathered from a human donor in good health, serving as a control. CDR3s include the opening cysteine and the closing phenylalanine or tryptophan. The D gene is left open where the match is weak. Not all rows give a size; the values are once, few, many and, for expanded clones, a class.

j_gene,v_gene,abundance,d_gene,CDR3nt,CDR3aa
TRBJ2-7,TRBV10-3,medium-sized,TRBD1,TGTGCCATCAGTGACCCCGGACAGGTCTCCTACGAGCAGTACTTC,CAISDPGQVSYEQYF
TRBJ1-6,TRBV2,NA,NA,TGTGCCAGCATGAATCGGGCATCTTCACCCCTCCACTTT,CASMNRASSPLHF
TRBJ2-1,TRBV7-3,few,NA,TGTGCCAGCAGCTTTAGCGGCAATGAGCAGTTCTTC,CASSFSGNEQFF
TRBJ2-5,TRBV6-2/TRBV6-3,many,NA,TGTGCCAGCAGTTCCGGCTGGGAGACCCAGTACTTC,CASSSGWETQYF
TRBJ1-1,TRBV10-3,few,NA,TGTGCCATCAGGGAAGGACGGCTGAACACTGAAGCTTTCTTT,CAIREGRLNTEAFF
TRBJ1-1,TRBV10-3,NA,NA,TGTGCCATCAGCCCCTTACAAGGGAACACTGAAGCTTTCTTT,CAISPLQGNTEAFF
TRBJ1-6,TRBV18,NA,NA,TGTGCCAGCTCATCAACGCAGGGCAGCTCCTATAATTCACCCCTCCACTTT,CASSSTQGSSYNSPLHF
TRBJ1-2,TRBV2,NA,NA,TGTGCCAGCAGCTCGGGGGAGCGGGGCTACACCTTC,CASSSGERGYTF
TRBJ2-3,TRBV4-1,many,TRBD1,TGCGCCAGCAGCCGCTCCGGGGACAGATTCACAGATACGCAGTATTTT,CASSRSGDRFTDTQYF
TRBJ1-6,TRBV2,NA,NA,TGTGCCAGCAACCTCGGGGCAGGACACGGAACCCTCCACTTT,CASNLGAGHGTLHF
TRBJ2-1,TRBV2,NA,NA,TGTGCCAGTCAGGCTATTACCTCTTACAATGAGCAGTTCTTC,CASQAITSYNEQFF
TRBJ1-1,TRBV11-1,NA,NA,TGTGCCAGCAGCCCTGTAAGGGGGAAGAACACTGAAGCTTTCTTT,CASSPVRGKNTEAFF
TRBJ2-6,TRBV7-1,NA,TRBD2,TGTGCCAGCAGCTCCCCAGGGCTAGCGGGGAGCTCTGGGGCCAACGTCCTGACTTTC,CASSSPGLAGSSGANVLTF
TRBJ2-3,TRBV5-1,once,NA,TGCGCCAGCAGCTTGGAGCGACCCGGCACAGATACGCAGTATTTT,CASSLERPGTDTQYF
TRBJ2-7,TRBV6-2/TRBV6-3,many,TRBD2,TGTGCCAGCAGTTACGAGACTAGCGGGGGTCGGACCTACGAGCAGTACTTC,CASSYETSGGRTYEQYF
TRBJ2-7,TRBV15,NA,NA,TGTGCCACCAGCAGAGTCTACGGGACTCCCAACTCCTACGAGCAGTACTTC,CATSRVYGTPNSYEQYF
TRBJ1-2,TRBV10-3,NA,NA,TGTGCCATCAGTGACCCAGGACGAGGAGGCTACACCTTC,CAISDPGRGGYTF
TRBJ1-4,TRBV30,few,TRBD1,TGTGCCTGGAGCCCTCGGGACAGGGTACGGGAAAAACTGTTTTTT,CAWSPRDRVREKLFF
TRBJ2-2,TRBV2,many,TRBD1,TGTGCCAGCAGGGGGGACAGGGGGCAAACCGGGGAGCTGTTTTTT,CASRGDRGQTGELFF
TRBJ2-5,TRBV5-1,many,NA,TGCGCCAGCAGCCGGGACAGCGGGGAGACCCAGTACTTC,CASSRDSGETQYF
TRBJ2-3,TRBV11-1,many,NA,TGTGCCAGCACCCAGACAGATACGCAGTATTTT,CASTQTDTQYF
TRBJ2-6,TRBV4-3,many,TRBD1,TGCGCCAGCAGCGGATCGACAGGGCTCTCTGGGGCCAACGTCCTGACTTTC,CASSGSTGLSGANVLTF
TRBJ2-7,TRBV29-1,NA,TRBD1,TGCAGCGTTAGGACAGGGGGCCACGAGCAGTACTTC,CSVRTGGHEQYF
TRBJ2-3,TRBV29-1,NA,TRBD2,TGCAGCGTTAGCGTGACTAGCGGGGGGGGTGAAGATACGCAGTATTTT,CSVSVTSGGGEDTQYF
TRBJ1-2,TRBV6-1,many,TRBD1,TGTGCCAGCAGTGAATTGGGACAGGGGGCTAGCTATGGCTACACCTTC,CASSELGQGASYGYTF
TRBJ2-1,TRBV20-1,NA,NA,TGCAGTGCTAGAGAACATGGGGGGCCGGCCTACAATGAGCAGTTCTTC,CSAREHGGPAYNEQFF
TRBJ1-6,TRBV27,once,NA,TGTGCCACTAGACGGGGAAATTCACCCCTCCACTTT,CATRRGNSPLHF
TRBJ1-6,TRBV24-1,NA,TRBD1,TGTGCCACCAGTGTTGAGTCAGGGGGTTGGCATAATTCACCCCTCCACTTT,CATSVESGGWHNSPLHF
TRBJ2-5,TRBV19,NA,NA,TGTGCCAGTAGTATTTTGGGGCAAGAGACCCAGTACTTC,CASSILGQETQYF
TRBJ1-1,TRBV18,many,TRBD1,TGTGCCAGCTCACGCGACAGGGACAGGCCTGAAGCTTTCTTT,CASSRDRDRPEAFF
TRBJ2-2,TRBV2,NA,TRBD2,TGTGCCAGCAGCACTAGCGGGAGTGGTGGGGAGCTGTTTTTT,CASSTSGSGGELFF
TRBJ1-2,TRBV15,many,TRBD1,TGTGCCACCAGCAGAGAGGGGACAGGGGGCTACACCTTC,CATSREGTGGYTF
TRBJ1-6,TRBV5-1,once,NA,TGCGCCAGCAGCTCAACTCTCCGGAATTCACCCCTCCACTTT,CASSSTLRNSPLHF
TRBJ2-7,TRBV29-1,medium-sized,TRBD1,TGCAGCGTCATGACAGGGGTAGGGGGATACGAGCAGTACTTC,CSVMTGVGGYEQYF
TRBJ2-7,TRBV19,NA,TRBD1,TGTGCCAGTAATAAGCCGGGACAGACCTTAGGGCAGTACTTC,CASNKPGQTLGQYF
TRBJ1-6,TRBV19,NA,NA,TGTGCCAGTAGCCATGACATGGGGGGATTTTCACCCCTCCACTTT,CASSHDMGGFSPLHF
TRBJ1-2,TRBV20-1,many,TRBD1,TGCAGTGCTAGTACGGACAGGGGAATTGGCTACACCTTC,CSASTDRGIGYTF
TRBJ1-4,TRBV10-3,few,TRBD1,TGTGCCAGCAGTCCGGGTCAGGGGGGTAATGAAAAACTGTTTTTT,CASSPGQGGNEKLFF
TRBJ2-1,TRBV12-3/TRBV12-4,NA,NA,TGTGCCAGCATCGGGGACAAGAATGAGCAGTTCTTC,CASIGDKNEQFF
TRBJ1-3,TRBV12-3/TRBV12-4,NA,NA,TGTGCCAGCAGTTTAATTCAGGGGACCGGATATTTT,CASSLIQGTGYF
TRBJ2-3,TRBV10-1,NA,TRBD2,TGCGCCAGCAGTGAGGCCCCAGCGGGAGCGACAGATACGCAGTATTTT,CASSEAPAGATDTQYF
TRBJ2-7,TRBV6-2/TRBV6-3,many,NA,TGTGCCAGCAGCGTAAATCTTGGACGGCTCTACGAGCAGTACTTC,CASSVNLGRLYEQYF
TRBJ1-5,TRBV6-1,many,NA,TGTGCCAGCTCGGGACGGGGGGCCCTGAGTTGTGCCCAGCATTTT,CASSGRGALSCAQHF
TRBJ2-3,TRBV14,NA,NA,TGTGCCAGCAGCCAAGCCACCTGGCGCCTCACAGATACGCAGTATTTT,CASSQATWRLTDTQYF
TRBJ2-3,TRBV9,NA,TRBD2,TGTGCCAGCAGCGCGGGACTAGCGGGAGTAGTGAGCACAGATACGCAGTATTTT,CASSAGLAGVVSTDTQYF
TRBJ1-3,TRBV19,many,TRBD1,TGTGCCAGCAAGAGGACAGGTGACTCTGGAAACACCATATATTTT,CASKRTGDSGNTIYF
TRBJ1-1,TRBV10-3,NA,NA,TGTGCGCACGCTGGGGTAAACACTGAGGCTTTCTTT,CAHAGVNTEAFF
TRBJ2-1,TRBV7-9,NA,NA,TGTGCCACCCCAGCTAATGAGCAGTTCTTC,CATPANEQFF
TRBJ1-5,TRBV24-1,NA,NA,TGTGCCACCAGTGGGGCCAACAATCAGCCCCAGCATTTT,CATSGANNQPQHF
TRBJ2-5,TRBV20-1,many,TRBD1,TGCAGTGCCGTCGAGGGACAGGGGCTTAGGGGAGAGACCCAGTACTTC,CSAVEGQGLRGETQYF
TRBJ2-3,TRBV9,NA,NA,TGTGCCAGCAGCGTAGTTAGCTCAGATACGCAGTATTTT,CASSVVSSDTQYF
TRBJ1-2,TRBV2,NA,NA,TGTGCCAGCAGGCAAGACAGTTATGGCTACACCTTC,CASRQDSYGYTF
TRBJ2-7,TRBV9,few,NA,TGTGCTAGAGACGGACAGCGGATGACCTACGAGCAGTACTTC,CARDGQRMTYEQYF
TRBJ1-3,TRBV19,NA,NA,TGTGCCACCCAGCAGGTTAGCTCTGGAAACACCATATATTTT,CATQQVSSGNTIYF
TRBJ1-6,TRBV5-1,NA,NA,TGCGCCAGCAGCCTGAGAACTGTATCCTATAATTCACCCCTCCACTTT,CASSLRTVSYNSPLHF